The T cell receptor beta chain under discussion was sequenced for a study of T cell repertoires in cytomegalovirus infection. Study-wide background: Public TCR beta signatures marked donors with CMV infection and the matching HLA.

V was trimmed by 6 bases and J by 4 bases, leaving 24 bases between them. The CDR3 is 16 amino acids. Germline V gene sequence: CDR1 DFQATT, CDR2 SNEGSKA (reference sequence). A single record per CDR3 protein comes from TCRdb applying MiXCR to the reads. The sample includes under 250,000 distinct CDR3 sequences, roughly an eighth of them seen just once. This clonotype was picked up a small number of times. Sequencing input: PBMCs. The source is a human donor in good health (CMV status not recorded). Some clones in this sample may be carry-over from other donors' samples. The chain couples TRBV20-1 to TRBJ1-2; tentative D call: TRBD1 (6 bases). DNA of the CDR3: TGCAGTGCCGTTACCCAGGGGACCGCGCAACCCTATGGCTACACCTTC. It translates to CSAVTQGTAQPYGYTF.